The sequence of this T cell receptor (beta chain) was determined in a study of PD-L1 blockade in urothelial cancer. The overall study: Researchers looked at the blood 3 weeks (second dose) and 6 weeks after treatment began.

The time point is: pretreatment peripheral blood. The templates were synthetic TCR analogs, and they were spiked into each PCR. Produced via immunoSEQ multiplex PCR; TCRdb's table is partial and in-frame only. The sample carries some 40,000 clones, roughly 84% recorded once. The sequence was obtained from a donor at least 40 years old with urothelial cancer. The starting material was PBMCs, obtained around atezolizumab (anti-PD-L1) treatment.

The CDR3 spells CSGIPGGADTQYF. CDR3 bases: TGCAGCGGGATCCCCGGGGGGGCAGATACGCAGTATTTT. The V gene is TRBV29-1, the J gene TRBJ2-3, with 8 bases matching TRBD2. This CDR3 has 13 amino acids. The trim removed 7 bases at V and 4 bases at J, leaving 7 bases unmatched. In germline, CDR1 is SQVTM, CDR2 ANQGSEA.